This TCR beta chain was retrieved from a study of chronic HIV infection and antiretroviral therapy. The CDR3 runs 16 residues. Looked up from germline, CDR1 is SGHTA and CDR2 is FQGTGA. J lost 9 bases, V lost 5 bases, and 12 bases had no gene match. TCRdb processed the 5' RACE reads anew with MiXCR; each CDR3 protein has one entry. The repertoire has more than 25,000 distinct CDR3 sequences, 7.5% to 10% of them found once; the top ten carry 2.5%. The chain couples TRBV7-3 to TRBJ2-1, with 11 bases identical to TRBD2. Sequences were obtained from peripheral blood. The receptor's source is an adult who had HIV and had not received antiretroviral therapy, or was an uninfected healthy control (not recorded which). CDR3 nucleotides: TGTGCCAGCAGCCCTGGGGGTAGCGGGGGGGCGGGTGAGCAGTTCTTC. Translating it yields CASSPGGSGGAGEQFF.